This T cell receptor (beta chain) was recovered during a study of beta chain features in type 1 diabetes. What was sequenced were expressed TCRB transcripts, since all of the isolated RNA had been reverse transcribed. Produced via immunoSEQ multiplex PCR; TCRdb's table is partial and in-frame only. Of 300,000 to 450,000 clones in the sample, 15% to 20% were seen once. Each of the CD4+ naive, central memory, regulatory and stem cell-like memory populations was sorted via CD45RO/CCR7/CD25/CD127/CD95/CD27. The germline V and J ends were trimmed by 3 bases and 1 base, with 10 bases remaining between them. CDR1 and CDR2 (germline): SGDLS, YYNGEE. There are 15 residues in the CDR3.

The J gene is TRBJ2-2, the V gene TRBV9; possibly TRBD2 for D (5 bases). The sample taken for sequencing was naive CD4+ T cells from blood. The receptor's source is a woman younger than 30 in good health. CDR3 DNA: TGTGCCAGCAGCGCAAGACGGGGGAACACCGGGGAGCTGTTTTTT. Translated, it gives CASSARRGNTGELFF.